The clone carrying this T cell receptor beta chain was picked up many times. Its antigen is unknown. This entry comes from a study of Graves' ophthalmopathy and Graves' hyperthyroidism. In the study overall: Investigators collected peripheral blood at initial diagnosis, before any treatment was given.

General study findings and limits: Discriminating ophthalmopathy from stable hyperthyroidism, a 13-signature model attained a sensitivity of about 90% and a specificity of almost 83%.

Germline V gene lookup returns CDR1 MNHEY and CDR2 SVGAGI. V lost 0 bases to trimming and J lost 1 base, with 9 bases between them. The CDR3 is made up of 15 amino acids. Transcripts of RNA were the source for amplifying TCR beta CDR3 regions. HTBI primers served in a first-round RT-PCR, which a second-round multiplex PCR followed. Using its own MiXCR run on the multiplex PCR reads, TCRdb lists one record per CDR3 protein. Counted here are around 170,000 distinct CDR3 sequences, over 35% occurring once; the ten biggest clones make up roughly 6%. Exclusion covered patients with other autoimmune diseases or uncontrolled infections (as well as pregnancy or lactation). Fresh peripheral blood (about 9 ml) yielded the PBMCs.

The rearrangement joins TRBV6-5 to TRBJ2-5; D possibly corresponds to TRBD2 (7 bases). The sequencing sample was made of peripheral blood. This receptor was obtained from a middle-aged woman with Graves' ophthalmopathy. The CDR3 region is CASSYSRGGQETQYF. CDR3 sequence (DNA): TGTGCCAGCAGTTACTCTAGGGGGGGCCAAGAGACCCAGTACTTC.